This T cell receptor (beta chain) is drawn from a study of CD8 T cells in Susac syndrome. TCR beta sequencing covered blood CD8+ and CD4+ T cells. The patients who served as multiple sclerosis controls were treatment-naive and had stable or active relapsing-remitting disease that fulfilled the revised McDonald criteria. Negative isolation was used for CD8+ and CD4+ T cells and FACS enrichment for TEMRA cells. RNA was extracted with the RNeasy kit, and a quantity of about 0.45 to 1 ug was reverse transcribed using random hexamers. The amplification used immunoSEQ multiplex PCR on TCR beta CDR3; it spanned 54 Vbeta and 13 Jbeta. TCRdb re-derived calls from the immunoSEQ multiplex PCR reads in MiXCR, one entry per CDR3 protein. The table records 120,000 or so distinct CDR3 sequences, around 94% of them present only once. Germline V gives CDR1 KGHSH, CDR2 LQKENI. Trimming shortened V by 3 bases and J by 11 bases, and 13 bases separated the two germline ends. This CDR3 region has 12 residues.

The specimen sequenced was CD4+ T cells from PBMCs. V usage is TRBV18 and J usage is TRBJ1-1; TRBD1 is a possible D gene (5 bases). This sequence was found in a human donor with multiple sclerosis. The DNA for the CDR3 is TGTGCCAGCTCACCGGTCGGGGGGAGCGCTTTCTTT. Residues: CASSPVGGSAFF.